This entry features one T cell receptor beta chain sequence. Amplified regions were TCR beta CDR3 sequences from RNA transcripts. HTBI primers were used for first-round RT-PCR of the TCR CDR3. MiXCR, run by TCRdb on the multiplex PCR reads, gives a single entry per CDR3 protein. Of about 560,000 distinct CDR3 sequences in the sample, more than 15% were seen once. The sample is drawn from a study of T cells in Graves' hyperthyroidism and ophthalmopathy. There are 14 residues in the CDR3. V was pared by 3 bases and J by 2 bases, with 7 bases between. Germline V lookup: CDR1 SEHNR, CDR2 FQNEAQ (reference sequence).

The source is a woman aged 25-40 years with Graves' hyperthyroidism. The sample consisted of blood. J is TRBJ2-2 and V is TRBV7-9; D is uncertain. The CDR3 coding sequence is TGTGCCAGCAGCTTGCAATACAACACCGGGGAGCTGTTTTTT. It yields the protein CASSLQYNTGELFF.